The clone carrying this T cell receptor beta chain was counted ten times or more. Its antigen remains unknown. The CDR3 end lies 3 residues beyond the end of the read and is filled in from the germline J gene. V lost 6 bases, J lost 0 bases, and 12 bases lay in between. This CDR3 has 15 amino acids. Germline CDR1 DFQATT, CDR2 SNEGSKA (reference sequence). The data were taken from a study of T cell clonality in common variable immunodeficiency. The study's findings and limits: Compared with healthy controls, CVID subjects showed increased TCRbeta clonality, mostly in about a third. Reportedly, TCR beta sequences from common variable immunodeficiency showed fewer deletions and N-nucleotide insertions.

Patients and controls were mostly of Caucasian heritage. Donors gave about 5 to 9 ml heparinized peripheral whole blood. Repertoires were generated with immunoSEQ multiplex PCR, while TCRdb's copy carries only in-frame clones and drops some. This sample carries around 45,000 clones, none of them present only once. Sequencing was performed on peripheral blood mononuclear cells. This TCR came from a person aged 18 to 75 in good health. The chain couples TRBV20-1 to TRBJ1-6, with D uncertain. This chain's CDR3 is CSAAGRSSYNSPLHF. The CDR3 bases that were read are TGCAGTGCCGCGGGCCGGAGCTCCTATAATTCACCC.